This entry describes one TCR beta chain. Its antigen is currently unknown. This specimen comes from a study of PD-1 blockade in mismatch repair-deficient tumors. Study as a whole: Patients had over ten mismatch repair-deficient cancer types and were previously treated and progressing.

Profiling relied on immunoSEQ multiplex PCR, and the TCRdb table lists in-frame clones only, not all of them. The sample lists some 100,000 clones, 65% to 85% occurring once. General study points: Tumor-resident clones, often absent from pretreatment blood, expanded after pembrolizumab and then contracted.

Three pembrolizumab responders had their TCRs sequenced. CDR1 is MNHEY and CDR2 is SVGAGI in the germline V gene. The CDR3 has 13 residues. V was shortened by 2 bases and J by 4 bases, with 8 bases between the two germline ends. The source was peripheral blood, collected 30 to 36 weeks after starting pembrolizumab. The source is an adult with mismatch repair-deficient cancer. The V call is TRBV6-5, the J call TRBJ1-2; D is ambiguous. The CDR3 DNA is TGTGCCAGCAGTTACGGTGCGGGCTATGGCTACACCTTC. It is translated as CASSYGAGYGYTF.